This T cell receptor (beta chain) was retrieved from a study of naive and memory T cell subsets (dated by TCRdb to about 2017). For the wider study: In the figure summarizing the skin biopsy and whole blood samples, around 10 blood donors, 7 tuberculin skin test biopsies and 3 saline control biopsies were reported. Usually PCR2 was run as a SYBR Green qPCR and stopped at a set threshold, although low-input samples could use end-point PCR (approximately 6 cycles) instead. The full study reports these points: The potential sensitivity of the RNA-based method to TCR transcript changes with T cell activation and differentiation was acknowledged.

This clonotype was counted many times. The target of this receptor is not known. No qualities accompany the bases; no much larger clone lies one base away. The study reported a robust and sensitive protocol to amplify, sequence and analyze TCRs, based on 3' ligation of a UMI-containing oligonucleotide to TCR cDNA. Whole blood analysis involved drawing around 2.5 ml of peripheral blood from adult healthy volunteers into Tempus tubes and then extracting RNA following the manufacturer's instructions. Total RNA, without cell sorting, was DNase treated with RQ1 DNase before reverse transcription, targeting about 1 to 1,100 ng input. Libraries were prepared from skin biopsies and whole blood so that pipeline robustness could be tested in samples in which T cells form a minority population. The germline V gene yields MDHEN for CDR1 and SYDVKM for CDR2. V drops 5 bases and J drops 4 bases, leaving 2 bases in between. The CDR3 holds 11 amino acids from the cysteine to the phenylalanine. Here the CDR3 DNA is all that survives: 33 bases in frame from base 1.

Library creation used 5' RACE. The ligated cDNA was amplified in four rounds of PCR with nested alpha and beta constant region primers together with the SP2 primer. For the blood and skin samples, TCR RNA was reverse transcribed with SuperScript IV using primers for the alpha and beta constant regions. An oligonucleotide carrying the Illumina SP2 primer and a UMI was ligated to the 3' end of the cDNA by means of T4 RNA ligase 1. To prevent hairpin formation, the 12-nucleotide UMI was made up of two random hexamers with an eight-base spacer between them. From the second PCR onward, TCR alpha and beta chain libraries were processed separately and dual indexed for multiplexing. After pooling, the indexed libraries were analyzed by capillary electrophoresis and sequenced on either an Illumina MiSeq or NextSeq. PhiX DNA at roughly 4.5-7.5% was added to the libraries to raise base diversity and improve cluster recognition. The study's own analysis went as follows. UMIs were extracted from read 2 by Demultiplexor and combined with the TCR sequence from read 1, and reads were split according to sample indices. V and J genes and V-J junctions were identified by Decombinator, which gave every TCR a five-part identifier that included V and J deletions. Collapsinator used UMIs to correct sequencing errors and PCR amplification heterogeneity, producing a UMI-based abundance for each TCR. CDR3Translator converted identifiers to nucleotide sequence, translated to amino acids, and extracted CDR3 regions using terminal motifs. Error-corrected counts of alpha and beta TCRs from blood and skin were compared after being normalized to the amount of input RNA. TCRdb's own reprocessing of the public reads used fastp at Q25 and MiXCR and kept productive beta chains. Merged by CDR3 protein, the rows form single entries marked with the most common genes and DNA. Clone size and V and J calls follow TCRdb, not the original study. The sample table contains 50,000 to 60,000 distinct CDR3 sequences; only one count was recorded for 6.5% to 8.5% of them. 9.8% of the sample is taken by the ten largest.

Recombination connected TRBV28 to TRBJ2-2; there is no confident call for the D gene. This clonotype originated in a female donor in good health. This receptor has the CDR3 CASSPTGELFF. The DNA is as follows: TGTGCCAGCAGTCCCACCGGGGAGCTGTTTTTT.